This TCR beta chain was identified in a study of Graves' ophthalmopathy and Graves' hyperthyroidism. Amplification from RNA transcripts yielded the TCR beta CDR3 regions. HTBI primers primed a first-round RT-PCR, and a second-round multiplex PCR followed. TCRdb re-called the multiplex PCR reads through MiXCR, storing one row per CDR3 protein. The data show 600,000 to 650,000 distinct CDR3 sequences, with 20% to 25% seen just once and approximately 6.9% held by the top ten. In this cohort's terms, stable hyperthyroidism meant no ophthalmopathy by 18 months of follow-up. This CDR3 has 13 amino acids. Trimming shortened V by 3 bases and J by 6 bases, and 11 bases separated the two germline ends.

Sequencing was performed on peripheral blood. The rearrangement joins TRBV12-3 or TRBV12-4 to TRBJ1-1; D unresolved. The clonotype was recovered from a woman younger than 35 with stable Graves' hyperthyroidism. Some clones in this sample may be carry-over from other donors' samples. The CDR3 is CASSFFEGAEAFF. CDR3 sequence (DNA): TGTGCCAGCAGTTTTTTTGAGGGAGCTGAAGCTTTCTTT.